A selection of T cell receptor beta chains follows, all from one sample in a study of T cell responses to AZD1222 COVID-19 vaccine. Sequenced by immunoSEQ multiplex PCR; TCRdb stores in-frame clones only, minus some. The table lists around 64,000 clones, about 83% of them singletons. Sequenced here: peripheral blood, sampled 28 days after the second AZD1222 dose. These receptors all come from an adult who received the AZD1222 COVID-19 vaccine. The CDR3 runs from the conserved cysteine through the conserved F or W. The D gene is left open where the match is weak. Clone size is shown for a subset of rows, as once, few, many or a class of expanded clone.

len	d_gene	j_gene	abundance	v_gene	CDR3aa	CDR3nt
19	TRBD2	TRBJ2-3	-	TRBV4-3	CASSHTPPSSGGWPDTQYF	TGCGCCAGCAGCCACACCCCGCCCTCTAGCGGGGGGTGGCCAGATACGCAGTATTTT
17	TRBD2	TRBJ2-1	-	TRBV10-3	CAISHGTSGGAYNEQFF	TGTGCCATCAGCCACGGGACTAGCGGGGGGGCCTACAATGAGCAGTTCTTC
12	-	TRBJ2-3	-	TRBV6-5	CASSYLAREQYF	TGTGCCAGCAGTTACCTAGCGAGGGAGCAGTATTTT
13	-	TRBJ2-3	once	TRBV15	CATSSPGRDTQYF	TGTGCCACCAGCAGCCCGGGTAGGGATACGCAGTATTTT
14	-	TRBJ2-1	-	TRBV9	CASSVPGRDNEQFF	TGTGCCAGCAGCGTGCCTGGACGGGACAATGAGCAGTTCTTC
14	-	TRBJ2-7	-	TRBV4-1	CASSQAERLYEQYF	TGCGCCAGCAGCCAAGCGGAGAGGCTCTACGAGCAGTACTTC
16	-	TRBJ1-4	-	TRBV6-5	CASSYSNTPTNEKLFF	TGTGCCAGCAGTTACTCCAACACCCCAACTAATGAAAAACTGTTTTTT
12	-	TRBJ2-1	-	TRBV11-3	CASSPRGDEQFF	TGTGCCAGCAGCCCCCGAGGGGATGAGCAGTTCTTC
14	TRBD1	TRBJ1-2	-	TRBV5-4	CASSPGTGGHGYTF	TGTGCCAGCAGCCCGGGGACAGGGGGACATGGCTACACCTTC
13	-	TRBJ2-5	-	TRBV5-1	CASSLRLPETQYF	TGCGCCAGCAGCTTGAGACTACCGGAGACCCAGTACTTC
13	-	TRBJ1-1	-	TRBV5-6	CASSSTGWTEAFF	TGTGCCAGCAGCTCCACAGGGTGGACTGAAGCTTTCTTT
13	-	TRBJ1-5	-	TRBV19	CASSMDTYQPQHF	TGTGCCAGTAGTATGGACACCTATCAGCCCCAGCATTTT
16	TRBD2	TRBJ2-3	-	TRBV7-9	CASSLVLGGVTDTQYF	TGTGCCAGCAGCTTAGTTCTGGGGGGGGTCACAGATACGCAGTATTTT
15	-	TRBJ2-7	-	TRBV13	CASSFKLGGAYEQYF	TGTGCCAGCAGCTTCAAGTTGGGGGGCGCTTACGAGCAGTACTTC
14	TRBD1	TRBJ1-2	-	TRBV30	CAWSVDRGSYGYTF	TGTGCCTGGAGTGTAGACAGGGGGTCCTATGGCTACACCTTC
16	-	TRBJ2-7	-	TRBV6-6	CASSYRGPPEAYEQYF	TGTGCCAGCAGTTACCGCGGGCCCCCGGAGGCCTACGAGCAGTACTTC
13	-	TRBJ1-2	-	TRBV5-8	CASLRTGEYGYTF	TGTGCCAGCCTAAGGACGGGAGAATATGGCTACACCTTC
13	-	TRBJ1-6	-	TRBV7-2	CASSYRYNSPLHF	TGTGCCAGCAGCTACCGGTATAATTCACCCCTCCACTTT
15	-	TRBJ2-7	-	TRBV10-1	CASSDGGVGGLEQYF	TGCGCCAGCAGTGATGGGGGGGTAGGGGGCCTCGAGCAGTACTTC
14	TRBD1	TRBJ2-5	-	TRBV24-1	CATSDRTGGETQYF	TGTGCCACCAGTGACCGGACAGGGGGAGAGACCCAGTACTTC
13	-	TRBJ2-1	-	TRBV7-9	CASSLVGPSEQFF	TGTGCCAGCAGCTTAGTGGGGCCCAGTGAGCAGTTCTTC
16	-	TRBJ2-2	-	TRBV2	CASSLIGGSNTGELFF	TGTGCCAGCAGCCTGATTGGGGGATCGAACACCGGGGAGCTGTTTTTT
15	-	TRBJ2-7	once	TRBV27	CASSLQAQFSDEQYF	TGTGCCAGCAGTTTACAGGCACAGTTCTCCGACGAGCAGTACTTC
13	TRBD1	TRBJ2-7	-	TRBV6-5	CASSRGQEYEQYF	TGTGCCAGCAGTAGGGGACAGGAGTACGAGCAGTACTTC
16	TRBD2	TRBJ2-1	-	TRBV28	CASSLRSGGSYNEQFF	TGTGCCAGCAGTTTACGGAGCGGGGGCTCCTACAATGAGCAGTTCTTC
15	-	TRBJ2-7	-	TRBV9	CASSVGGTVSYEQYF	TGTGCCAGCAGCGTAGGGGGTACGGTCTCCTACGAGCAGTACTTC
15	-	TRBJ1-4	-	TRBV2	CASSGGRGIGEKLFF	TGTGCCAGCAGCGGGGGACGGGGCATAGGTGAAAAACTGTTTTTT
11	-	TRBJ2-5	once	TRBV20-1	CSAPTMETQYF	TGCAGTGCGCCAACTATGGAGACCCAGTACTTC
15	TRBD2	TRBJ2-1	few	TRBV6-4	CASSVAGGYYNEQFF	TGTGCCAGCAGTGTAGCGGGGGGGTACTACAATGAGCAGTTCTTC